This T cell receptor (beta chain) comes out of a study of sequential checkpoint blockade in melanoma. Study overall: Arm A got nivolumab then ipilimumab; arm B the reverse, 1:1.

Losses at the gene ends were 4 bases for V and 4 bases for J; bases not matched to a gene: 9. The germline V gene has CDR1 LNHDA and CDR2 SQIVND (reference sequence). This CDR3 is built from 16 residues. Treatment: randomized to nivolumab then ipilimumab (arm A) or the reverse (arm B). Libraries were prepared by immunoSEQ multiplex PCR; TCRdb keeps only in-frame clonotypes and omits some of them. The sample lists about 6,600 clones; around a fifth were seen once. Sequences were derived from tumor tissue (inferred from file names), sampled from a patient given nivolumab and ipilimumab in sequence. The chain combines TRBV19 with TRBJ2-3; TRBD1 matches 9 bases. The source is a human donor with melanoma. The CDR3 DNA is TGTGCCAGTAGTAGTAATTCCGGGACAGGGCCAGATACGCAGTATTTT. Protein sequence: CASSSNSGTGPDTQYF.